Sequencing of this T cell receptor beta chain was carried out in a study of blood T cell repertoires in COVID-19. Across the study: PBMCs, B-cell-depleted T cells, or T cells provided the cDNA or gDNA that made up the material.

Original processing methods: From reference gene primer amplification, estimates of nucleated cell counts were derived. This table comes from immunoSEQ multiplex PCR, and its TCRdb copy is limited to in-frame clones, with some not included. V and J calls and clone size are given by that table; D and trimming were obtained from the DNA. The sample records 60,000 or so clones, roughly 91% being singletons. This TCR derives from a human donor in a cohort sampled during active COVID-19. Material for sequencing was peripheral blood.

This CDR3 is CASSQGLSSGNTIYF. The DNA of the CDR3 is TGCGCCAGCAGCCAAGGTCTCAGCTCTGGAAACACCATATATTTT. The J gene is TRBJ1-3, the V gene TRBV4-3; no clear D gene. The length of the CDR3 is 15 residues. Germline CDR1 and CDR2: LGHNA and YSLEER. V lost 1 base and J 0 bases, leaving 7 bases between the germline ends.